A single TCR beta chain is shown here with its context. The CDR3 loop spans 16 amino acids. Trimming took 2 bases from V and 3 from J; bases not matched to a gene: 8. The V gene's germline CDR1 is SGHRS and CDR2 YFSETQ. This entry comes from a study of blood T cell repertoires in COVID-19. Clones were sequenced by immunoSEQ multiplex PCR, and TCRdb holds only the in-frame ones, with some missing. The table shows about 200,000 clones, with 80% to 95% occurring only once. The genes are TRBV5-1 and TRBJ2-5; 9 nucleotides line up with TRBD1. The clonotype comes from a man in his fifties with acute or convalescent COVID-19. Sequenced sample: peripheral blood. Here the CDR3 DNA reads TGCGCCAGCAGCTTTCCGGGACAGGGAGTAAAAGAGACCCAGTACTTC. It is translated as CASSFPGQGVKETQYF.